This paragraph covers one T cell receptor (beta chain) sequence. No antigen is known for it. These data are taken from a study of T cell responses to AZD1222 COVID-19 vaccine. Study conclusions and caveats: White British ancestry dominated among donors, who included more females, and clonal diversity was possibly underestimated.

TCRdb's copy holds only in-frame clones and misses some; the assay was immunoSEQ multiplex PCR. The top ten clones hold around 4.4% of a sample with 100,000 to 150,000 clones, more than 80% of them seen once. The CDR3 covers 14 residues. Germline loops: CDR1 SEHNR, CDR2 FQNEAQ (reference sequence). V lost 4 bases and J lost 4; bases outside the gene matches: 6. This receptor was identified in an adult who received the AZD1222 COVID-19 vaccine. The rearrangement joins TRBV7-9 to TRBJ1-2; 7 positions match TRBD1. This specimen was peripheral blood, taken 28 days after the second AZD1222 dose. The CDR3 spells CASSSTGDSYGYTF. The CDR3 coding sequence is TGTGCCAGCAGCTCTACAGGGGATAGCTATGGCTACACCTTC.